The 32 T cell receptor beta chains below were found in one sample sequenced in a study of cytomegalovirus exposure and HLA in healthy donors. Use of 60 Vbeta and 13 Jbeta primers characterized the PCR. Clones were sequenced by immunoSEQ multiplex PCR, and TCRdb holds only the in-frame ones, with some missing. There are about 120,000 clones in the sample; approximately 82% occur only once, and around 15% lies in the top ten. Sequencing was carried out using PBMCs. The receptors come from a man in his thirties or forties in good health and CMV-seropositive.

This rearrangement joins TRBV7-2 to TRBJ2-7, with 15 positions matching TRBD2. CDR1 and CDR2 from the germline V gene are SGHTA and FQGNSA. The junction had 11 bases not matched to a gene; V was cut back by 3 bases and J by 2 bases. The CDR3 loop spans 19 amino acids. CDR3 amino acids: CASSFTSPGLAGGTYEQYF. The CDR3 DNA reads as TGTGCCAGCAGCTTCACCTCACCGGGACTAGCGGGGGGAACCTACGAGCAGTACTTC.

V usage is TRBV6-6 and J usage is TRBJ2-3; 7 bases fit TRBD1. Germline trimming cut 3 bases from V and 5 bases from J; bases unmatched to any gene: 8. Germline assignment: CDR1 MNHNY and CDR2 SVGAGI (reference sequence). The CDR3 totals 15 residues. CDR3 nucleotide sequence: TGTGCCAGCAGTTATCAGACAGGGTGGGGAGATACGCAGTATTTT. Its protein product is CASSYQTGWGDTQYF.

Remarks on this clone: The same CDR3 is also encoded by other DNA sequences in this sample. The CDR3: CASSDQRGQGEGYTF. The CDR3 DNA is TGTGCCAGCAGTGACCAAAGGGGACAGGGAGAGGGCTACACCTTC. The chain joins TRBV6-6 to TRBJ1-2, with 9 nucleotides matching TRBD1. J was trimmed by 8 bases and V by 5 bases; bases with no gene match: 12. The V gene's germline CDR1 is MNHNY and CDR2 SVGAGI (reference sequence). This CDR3 is built from 15 residues.

The gene calls are TRBV4-1 and TRBJ1-2; no reliable D call. This CDR3 is built from 12 residues. V was pared by 4 bases and J by 5 bases, with 8 bases between. Germline loops: CDR1 MGHRA, CDR2 YSYEKL. CDR3 loop: CASSPGLYGYTF. The CDR3 nucleotides are TGCGCCAGCAGCCCGGGTCTTTATGGCTACACCTTC.

The chain carries TRBV5-1 and TRBJ2-1, with 12 bases fitting TRBD2. The CDR3 covers 15 residues. CDR1 is SGHRS and CDR2 is YFSETQ in the germline V gene. Trimming took 4 bases from V and 8 from J; bases not matched to a gene: 7. The CDR3, as DNA: TGCGCCAGCAGCGGGTCTAGCGGGGGGGCCGATGAGCAGTTCTTC. The encoded protein is CASSGSSGGADEQFF.

The chain joins TRBV29-1 to TRBJ2-7; 12 nucleotides line up with TRBD1. The germline CDR1 and CDR2 sequences are SQVTM and ANQGSEA. V was pared by 4 bases and J by 4 bases, with 8 bases of the junction left unmatched. This CDR3 is 15 amino acids long. CDR3 DNA sequence: TGCAGCGTTGCGTCCTGGGACAGGGGGCTTTACGAGCAGTACTTC. It encodes CSVASWDRGLYEQYF.

In this sample, this clone turned up a few times. The rearrangement joins TRBV6-5 to TRBJ2-2; possible D gene TRBD2, 5 bases. This CDR3 region has 13 residues. CDR1 and CDR2 from the germline V gene are MNHEY and SVGAGI. Trimming cost V 6 bases and J 6 bases, with 11 bases left between them. The CDR3 DNA reads as TGTGCCAGCAGCCCTCCGAGGGCCGGGGAGCTGTTTTTT. It encodes CASSPPRAGELFF.

This chain uses TRBV5-4 with TRBJ2-7, with D maybe TRBD2 (6 bases). Looked up from germline, CDR1 is SGHNT and CDR2 is YYREEE (reference sequence). This CDR3 region has 14 residues. Trimming stripped 3 bases from V and 7 bases from J, with 17 bases between. The CDR3 sequence is CASSWSPGAGEQYF. CDR3 bases: TGTGCCAGCAGCTGGAGTCCCGGGGCGGGGGAGCAGTACTTC.

This clone turned up a few times. This chain uses TRBV28 with TRBJ1-5; tentative D call: TRBD1 (5 bases). The V end was cut by 5 bases, the J end by 4 bases, with 21 bases between. The germline CDR1 and CDR2 sequences are MDHEN and SYDVKM. This CDR3 has 17 residues. The CDR3 nucleotides read TGTGCCAGCAGTCCCCCCCAGGGATCCCTAAATAATCAGCCCCAGCATTTT. Amino acid sequence: CASSPPQGSLNNQPQHF.

V gene TRBV28 combines with J gene TRBJ1-6; 7 positions agree with TRBD1. After removal of 8 bases from V and 10 bases from J, the junction contained 11 bases not matched to a gene. The CDR3 contains 14 residues. Germline-derived CDR1 and CDR2 are MDHEN and SYDVKM. The CDR3 spells CASRLTGSGSPLHF. CDR3 bases: TGTGCCAGCCGACTGACAGGGAGTGGCTCACCCCTCCACTTT.

The chain joins TRBV4-1 to TRBJ2-2; D is undetermined. The germline V and J ends were trimmed by 0 bases and 4 bases, with 6 bases remaining between them. The CDR3 contains 14 residues. Germline V gives CDR1 MGHRA, CDR2 YSYEKL. CDR3 protein: CASSQDPGTGELFF. Here the CDR3 DNA reads TGCGCCAGCAGCCAAGATCCGGGCACCGGGGAGCTGTTTTTT.

V and J are TRBV30 and TRBJ2-7; D is unclear. Trimming removed 1 base from V and 0 bases from J, with 7 bases in between. Germline-derived CDR1 and CDR2 are GTSNPN and SVGIG (reference sequence). The CDR3 consists of 13 residues. In DNA form, the CDR3 reads TGTGCCTGGAGTGCAGGCGACTCCTACGAGCAGTACTTC. Its translation: CAWSAGDSYEQYF. The variable domain in full, completed from reference TRBV30 and TRBJ2-7, reads SQTIHQWPATLVQPVGSPLSLECTVEGTSNPNLYWYRQAAGRGLQLLFYSVGIGQISSEVPQNLSASRPQDRQFILSSKKLLLSDSGFYLCAWSAGDSYEQYFGPGTRLTVT.

The chain combines TRBV9 with TRBJ2-7; 8 bases map to TRBD1. Looked up from germline, CDR1 is SGDLS and CDR2 is YYNGEE. After removal of 4 bases from V and 0 bases from J, the junction contained 9 bases not matched to a gene. The CDR3 is 16 residues long. The CDR3 coding sequence is TGTGCCAGCAGCCCAGGGGGCGGGGTCCTCTCCTACGAGCAGTACTTC. Its translation: CASSPGGGVLSYEQYF.

This rearrangement joins TRBV18 to TRBJ1-3; no clear D. Trimming took 3 bases from V and 0 from J, leaving 6 bases between them. There are 14 residues in the CDR3. CDR1 KGHSH and CDR2 LQKENI come from the germline V gene. CDR3 region: CASSPPGSGNTIYF. Written as DNA, the CDR3 is TGTGCCAGCTCACCTCCCGGCTCTGGAAACACCATATATTTT.

The rearrangement joins TRBV18 to TRBJ2-5; 7 bases map to TRBD1. The J segment lost 2 bases and the V segment lost 3 bases, leaving 6 bases of the junction unmatched. Germline V gene data show CDR1 as KGHSH and CDR2 as LQKENI. The CDR3 covers 15 residues. CDR3: CASSPGQLGQETQYF. Written as DNA, the CDR3 is TGTGCCAGCTCACCGGGACAGTTGGGACAAGAGACCCAGTACTTC. The whole variable domain, filled in from reference TRBV18 and TRBJ2-5, reads NAGVMQNPRHLVRRRGQEARLRCSPMKGHSHVYWYRQLPEEGLKFMVYLQKENIIDESGMPKERFSAEFPKEGPSILRIQQVVRGDSAAYFCASSPGQLGQETQYFGPGTRLLVL.

This clone was observed a handful of times. This rearrangement joins TRBV19 to TRBJ2-3; no reliable D call. CDR1 is LNHDA and CDR2 is SQIVND in the germline V gene (reference sequence). V dropped 8 bases and J dropped 4 bases, with 4 bases sitting between them. There are 10 residues in the CDR3. The CDR3, as DNA: TGTGCCAGTGAGGCAGATACGCAGTATTTT. Protein sequence: CASEADTQYF.

The chain employs TRBV30 and TRBJ1-6; TRBD1 aligns across 7 bases. CDR1 is GTSNPN and CDR2 is SVGIG in the germline V gene (reference sequence). This CDR3 contains 12 residues. After removal of 7 bases from V and 11 bases from J, the junction contained 8 bases not matched to a gene. The DNA of the CDR3 is TGTGCCTACACGACAGGGCAGCCACCCCTCCACTTT. This gives the protein CAYTTGQPPLHF. The variable domain in full, completed from reference TRBV30 and TRBJ1-6, reads SQTIHQWPATLVQPVGSPLSLECTVEGTSNPNLYWYRQAAGRGLQLLFYSVGIGQISSEVPQNLSASRPQDRQFILSSKKLLLSDSGFYLCAYTTGQPPLHFGNGTRLTVT.

This clone showed up just a few times. The chain uses TRBV11-2 and TRBJ2-6; D may be TRBD2 (6 bases). Germline CDR1 is SGHAT and CDR2 is FQNNGV. This CDR3 has 17 residues. Deletions cut 5 bases from V and 0 bases from J, with 14 bases between. For the CDR3, the DNA is TGTGCCAGCAGCCCGAGGGTCGGGGGCTCTGGGGCCAACGTCCTGACTTTC. Translated, it gives CASSPRVGGSGANVLTF.

V and J are TRBV28 and TRBJ1-1, with no clear D. The CDR3 consists of 14 residues. Deletions cut 4 bases from V and 4 bases from J, with 13 bases between. CDR1 is MDHEN and CDR2 is SYDVKM in the germline V gene. The CDR3 DNA reads TGTGCCAGCAGTTCAACGGGGATGGGCACTGAAGCTTTCTTT. Translated: CASSSTGMGTEAFF.

This clone occurred a few times. V is TRBV19 and J is TRBJ2-7; no firm D call. The CDR3 sequence is 13 residues long. Germline V CDR1 and CDR2: LNHDA, SQIVND (reference sequence). The V end was cut by 3 bases, the J end by 7 bases, with 13 bases between. The CDR3 sequence is CASSIRSSREQYF. In DNA, the CDR3 is TGTGCCAGTAGTATTAGGTCCTCGCGGGAGCAGTACTTC.

The chain uses TRBV6-5 and TRBJ2-4; D unclear. Germline CDR1 is MNHEY and CDR2 is SVGAGI. Trimming stripped 4 bases from V and 1 base from J, with 5 bases between. The CDR3 runs 13 residues. The CDR3 region has the DNA TGTGCCAGCAGTTTGGAGGCCAAAAACATTCAGTACTTC. Protein: CASSLEAKNIQYF.

This chain connects TRBV28 to TRBJ2-7; 13 bases line up with TRBD2. Germline loops: CDR1 MDHEN, CDR2 SYDVKM. The junction had 8 bases not matched to a gene; V was cut back by 3 bases and J by 6 bases. This CDR3 is 16 amino acids long. As DNA, the CDR3 is TGTGCCAGCAGTTTTTCTACTAGCGGGGGGGTCGGCGAGCAGTACTTC. As protein: CASSFSTSGGVGEQYF.

The V and J genes are TRBV6-5 and TRBJ1-3; D ambiguous. V dropped 6 bases and J dropped 9 bases, with 15 bases sitting between them. Germline V gene sequence: CDR1 MNHEY, CDR2 SVGAGI. This CDR3 is built from 13 residues. The CDR3 reads CASSSRQPGTIYF. DNA of the CDR3: TGTGCCAGCAGCTCCCGGCAGCCGGGCACCATATATTTT.

The rearrangement links TRBV4-3 to TRBJ2-5; D is perhaps TRBD1 (6 bases). The length of the CDR3 is 15 residues. CDR1 is LGHNA and CDR2 is YSLEER in the germline V gene. Trimming cost V 0 bases and J 3 bases, with 11 bases left between them. The CDR3 spells CASSQDPDRKETQYF. In DNA, the CDR3 is TGCGCCAGCAGCCAAGACCCGGACAGAAAAGAGACCCAGTACTTC.

This chain links TRBV30 with TRBJ1-2; 8 bases are a match to TRBD1. Losses at the gene ends were 3 bases for V and 8 bases for J; bases not matched to a gene: 14. The germline gives CDR1 GTSNPN, CDR2 SVGIG (reference sequence). The CDR3 runs 15 residues. The CDR3 region is CAWRAGQAQWGGYTF. In DNA, the CDR3 is TGTGCCTGGAGGGCGGGACAGGCCCAATGGGGAGGCTACACCTTC.

The chain has TRBV7-3 and TRBJ2-7; no clear D gene. V lost 5 bases to trimming and J lost 3 bases, with 11 bases between them. The germline CDR1 and CDR2 sequences are SGHTA and FQGTGA. There are 13 residues in the CDR3. The CDR3 DNA reads TGTGCCAGCAGCCCCGGCGCGGACTACGAGCAGTACTTC. Amino acids: CASSPGADYEQYF.

This clone was observed a handful of times. The chain combines TRBV7-9 with TRBJ1-6; 11 bases match TRBD1. V trimming: 3 bases; J trimming: 9 bases; junction bases outside the gene matches: 4. Per the germline V gene, CDR1 is SEHNR and CDR2 is FQNEAQ (reference sequence). The CDR3 extends over 15 amino acids. The CDR3 coding sequence is TGTGCCAGCAGCTTCGGGACAGGGGGATTTTCACCCCTCCACTTT. It translates to CASSFGTGGFSPLHF.

This clone has more than one count but fewer than ten. The chain recombines TRBV11-2 with TRBJ2-5, with D tentatively TRBD1 (6 bases). The J call may be mistaken, given a closer DNA end match to TRBJ2-7. The germline V gene has CDR1 SGHAT and CDR2 FQNNGV. The CDR3 has 15 amino acids. The CDR3 bases are TGTGCCAGCAGCTTAGGGGACACCTACTCCTACGAGCAGTACTTC. This gives the protein CASSLGDTYSYEQYF.

This chain links TRBV5-1 with TRBJ1-1, with D unclear. This CDR3 comprises 16 residues. Germline V gives CDR1 SGHRS, CDR2 YFSETQ. V was clipped by 4 bases and J by 1 base, with 17 bases between them. The CDR3 nucleotides are TGCGCCAGCAGCCCAGGAAGTATGAGTCGGAACACTGAAGCTTTCTTT. This encodes CASSPGSMSRNTEAFF.

V and J are TRBV19 and TRBJ1-2; the D gene is possibly TRBD1 (5 bases). Trimming shortened V by 3 bases and J by 8 bases, and 16 bases separated the two germline ends. In germline, CDR1 is LNHDA, CDR2 SQIVND (reference sequence). This CDR3 has 14 residues. The CDR3 loop is CASSIQGPDGGYTF. Written as DNA, the CDR3 is TGTGCCAGTAGTATCCAGGGCCCTGACGGCGGCTACACCTTC.

The V call is TRBV6-5, the J call TRBJ2-7; TRBD2 matches 10 bases. In germline, CDR1 is MNHEY, CDR2 SVGAGI. This CDR3 spans 14 amino acids. With 0 bases clipped from V and 9 bases from J, the junction kept 5 bases outside the gene matches. The DNA for the CDR3 is TGTGCCAGCAGTTACTCCGGGACTAGCGAGGCGCAGTACTTC. As protein: CASSYSGTSEAQYF.

This sequence joins TRBV28 and TRBJ1-2, with no clear D. The CDR3 loop spans 12 amino acids. CDR1 MDHEN and CDR2 SYDVKM come from the germline V gene. Trimming pared 7 bases from V and 6 bases from J, leaving 12 bases between. The CDR3 spells CASTRRGNGYTF. For the CDR3, the DNA is TGTGCCAGCACCCGGAGAGGGAATGGCTACACCTTC.